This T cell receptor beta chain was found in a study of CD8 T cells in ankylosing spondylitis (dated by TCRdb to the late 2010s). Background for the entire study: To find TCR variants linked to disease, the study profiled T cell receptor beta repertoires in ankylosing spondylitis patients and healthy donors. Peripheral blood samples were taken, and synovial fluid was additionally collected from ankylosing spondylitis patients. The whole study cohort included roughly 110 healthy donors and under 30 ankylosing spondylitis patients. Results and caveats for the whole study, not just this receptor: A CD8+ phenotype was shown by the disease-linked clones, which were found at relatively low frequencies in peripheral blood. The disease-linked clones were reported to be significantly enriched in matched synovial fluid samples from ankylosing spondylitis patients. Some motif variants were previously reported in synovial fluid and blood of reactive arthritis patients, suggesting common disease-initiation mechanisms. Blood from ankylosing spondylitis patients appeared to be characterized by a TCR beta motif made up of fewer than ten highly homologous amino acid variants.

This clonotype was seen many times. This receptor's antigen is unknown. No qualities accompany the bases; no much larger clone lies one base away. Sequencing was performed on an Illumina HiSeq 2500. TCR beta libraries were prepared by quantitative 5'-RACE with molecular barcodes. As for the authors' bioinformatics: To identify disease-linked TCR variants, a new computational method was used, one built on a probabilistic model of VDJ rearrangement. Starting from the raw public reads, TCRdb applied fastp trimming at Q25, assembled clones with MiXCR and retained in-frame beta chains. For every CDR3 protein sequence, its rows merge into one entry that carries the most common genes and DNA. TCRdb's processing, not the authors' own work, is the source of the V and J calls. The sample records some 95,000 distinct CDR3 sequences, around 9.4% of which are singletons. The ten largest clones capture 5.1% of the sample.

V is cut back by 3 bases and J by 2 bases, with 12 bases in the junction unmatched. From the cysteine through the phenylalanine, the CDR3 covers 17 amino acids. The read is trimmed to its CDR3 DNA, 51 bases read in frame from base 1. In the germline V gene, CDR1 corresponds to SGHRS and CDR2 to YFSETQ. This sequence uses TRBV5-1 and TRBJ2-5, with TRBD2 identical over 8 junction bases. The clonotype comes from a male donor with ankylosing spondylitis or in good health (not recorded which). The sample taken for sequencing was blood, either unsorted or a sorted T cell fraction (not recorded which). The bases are TGCGCCAGCAGCTACACACCCGGGACTAGTGTGCAAGAGACCCAGTACTTC. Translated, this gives CASSYTPGTSVQETQYF.